This entry lists 25 T cell receptor beta chains sequenced from one sample in a study of blood T cell repertoires in COVID-19. The table came from immunoSEQ multiplex PCR; TCRdb's copy has only in-frame clones and leaves some out. Of roughly 500,000 clones in the sample, roughly 89% were seen once. Sequencing was carried out using peripheral blood. These receptor sequences come from a man between 18 and 29 years old with COVID-19, enrolled during active disease.

The chain uses TRBV6-5 and TRBJ2-1, with a weak D call TRBD1 (6 bases). Germline V gene lookup returns CDR1 MNHEY and CDR2 SVGAGI. V was cut by 0 bases and J by 8 bases, with 11 bases left in between. The CDR3 runs 14 residues. The chain's CDR3 is CASSYSGAGDEQFF. CDR3 coding DNA: TGTGCCAGCAGTTACTCGGGGGCGGGCGATGAGCAGTTCTTC.

The V and J genes are TRBV5-6 and TRBJ1-3; D gene ambiguous. Germline lookup yields CDR1 SGHDT and CDR2 YYEEEE. This CDR3 has 16 residues. With 3 bases removed from V and 4 bases from J, the gap between germline ends came to 17 bases. CDR3 amino acids: CASSSRGGEWGNTIYF. The CDR3 region has the DNA TGTGCCAGCAGCTCGCGCGGCGGCGAGTGGGGAAACACCATATATTTT.

The V gene is TRBV10-1, the J gene TRBJ1-4, with a tentative D call TRBD1 (5 bases). The length of the CDR3 is 15 residues. Trimming removed 10 bases at V and 0 bases at J, with 15 bases between. CDR1 is WNHNN, CDR2 SYGVQD, per germline (reference sequence). This CDR3 is CATVPTVTTNEKLFF. CDR3 nucleotide sequence: TGCGCCACCGTTCCGACAGTGACAACTAATGAAAAACTGTTTTTT.

V gene TRBV7-9 combines with J gene TRBJ2-3; D is uncertain. Trimming took 4 bases from V and 2 from J, leaving 7 bases between them. CDR3 length: 13 amino acids. CDR1 SEHNR and CDR2 FQNEAQ come from the germline V gene (reference sequence). CDR3 residues: CASSSRPTDTQYF. As DNA, the CDR3 is TGTGCCAGCAGCTCTAGACCCACAGATACGCAGTATTTT.

The chain joins TRBV2 to TRBJ2-1; D is possibly TRBD1 (5 bases). Per the germline V gene, CDR1 is SNHLY and CDR2 is FYNNEI. V dropped 6 bases and J dropped 4 bases, with 10 bases sitting between them. The CDR3 length is 13 residues. The CDR3 coding sequence is TGTGCCAGCAGAGCTCAGGGATACAATGAGCAGTTCTTC. This encodes CASRAQGYNEQFF. The full variable domain, its missing parts supplied by reference TRBV2 and TRBJ2-1, is EPEVTQTPSHQVTQMGQEVILRCVPISNHLYFYWYRQILGQKVEFLVSFYNNEISEKSEIFDDQFSVERPDGSNFTLKIRSTKLEDSAMYFCASRAQGYNEQFFGPGTRLTVL.

In this sample, this clone turned up once. This CDR3 is CASSKGQGRIVAQHF. The CDR3 nucleotides read TGTGCCAGCAGCAAGGGACAGGGGAGGATCGTGGCCCAGCATTTT. The chain combines TRBV5-8 with TRBJ1-5; 10 bases fit TRBD1. Trimming removed 4 bases from V and 11 bases from J; junction bases left unmatched: 12. Germline V CDR1 and CDR2: SGHTS, YDEGEE. CDR3 size: 15 residues.

The chain combines TRBV3-1 (or the pseudogene TRBV3-2) with TRBJ2-7, with 13 bases aligning to TRBD2. Germline-derived CDR1 and CDR2 are LGHDT and YNNKEL (reference sequence). This CDR3 spans 16 amino acids. V lost 4 bases and J lost 5; bases outside the gene matches: 8. The CDR3 sequence: CASSPLGTSGTNEQYF. The CDR3 DNA is TGTGCCAGCAGCCCGCTTGGGACTAGCGGGACTAACGAGCAGTACTTC.

The chain combines TRBV5-1 with TRBJ2-3; unclear D gene. The CDR3 is made up of 12 amino acids. V dropped 3 bases and J dropped 3 bases, with 5 bases sitting between them. Germline V gene sequence: CDR1 SGHRS, CDR2 YFSETQ. CDR3 nucleotides: TGCGCCAGCAGCTATTCTACAGATACGCAGTATTTT. Amino acid sequence: CASSYSTDTQYF. Together with reference TRBV5-1 and TRBJ2-3, the CDR3 gives the full variable domain: KAGVTQTPRYLIKTRGQQVTLSCSPISGHRSVSWYQQTPGQGLQFLFEYFSETQRNKGNFPGRFSGRQFSNSRSEMNVSTLELGDSALYLCASSYSTDTQYFGPGTRLTVL.

This clone has only one observation. Different DNA sequences within this sample yield the same CDR3. The V gene is TRBV6-5, the J gene TRBJ1-2; 7 nucleotides agree with TRBD1. V lost 5 bases, J lost 3 bases, and 3 bases stayed unmatched. The CDR3 has 13 residues. Looked up from germline, CDR1 is MNHEY and CDR2 is SVGAGI. CDR3 sequence: CASSPTGDYGYTF. In DNA, the CDR3 is TGTGCCAGCAGTCCTACAGGGGACTATGGCTACACCTTC.

The CDR3 DNA reads as TGCGCCAGCAGTGAGGGGGGCCTTATGAACACTGAAGCTTTCTTT. Residues: CASSEGGLMNTEAFF. The chain uses TRBV10-1 and TRBJ1-1; D may be TRBD1 (6 bases). Germline values: CDR1 WNHNN, CDR2 SYGVQD (reference sequence). The CDR3 sequence is 15 residues long. V was pared by 2 bases and J by 0 bases, with 10 bases between.

V gene TRBV11-3 combines with J gene TRBJ2-7; 10 nucleotides align to TRBD2. This CDR3 region has 13 residues. Trimming at V came to 8 bases and at J to 3 bases, leaving 4 bases not matched to a gene. The germline gives CDR1 SGHNT, CDR2 YENEEA. This chain's CDR3 is CASGWTSGYEQYF. The CDR3 DNA reads as TGTGCCAGCGGTTGGACTAGCGGCTACGAGCAGTACTTC.

V gene TRBV4-2 combines with J gene TRBJ2-3; 11 positions match TRBD2. Germline values: CDR1 LGHNA, CDR2 YNFKEQ. The CDR3 spans 17 residues. V lost 3 bases to trimming and J lost 6 bases; unmatched junction nucleotides: 11. The CDR3 spells CASSHYSGGASRDTQYF. CDR3 nucleotides: TGTGCCAGCAGCCATTATAGCGGGGGGGCCAGTAGGGATACGCAGTATTTT.

The gene calls are TRBV3-1 (or the pseudogene TRBV3-2) and TRBJ1-4; 7 bases match TRBD1. The V segment lost 5 bases and the J segment 7 bases; nucleotides outside the gene matches: 10. CDR3 length: 15 residues. Germline assignment: CDR1 LGHDT and CDR2 YNNKEL (reference sequence). For the CDR3, the DNA is TGTGCCAGCAGCAGACACACAGGGGTGGCTGAAAAACTGTTTTTT. Protein: CASSRHTGVAEKLFF.

As regards this clone: Other DNA sequences in this specimen translate into the identical CDR3. This sequence joins TRBV29-1 and TRBJ1-2, with TRBD1 as a possible D gene (5 bases). The CDR3 sequence is 12 residues long. V gave up 2 bases and J gave up 8 bases, with 12 bases separating them. The germline CDR1 and CDR2 sequences are SQVTM and ANQGSEA. The CDR3 here is CSVESQGGGYTF. As DNA, the CDR3 is TGCAGCGTTGAAAGCCAGGGTGGAGGCTACACCTTC.

The chain carries TRBV18 and TRBJ2-5; D is perhaps TRBD2 (5 bases). This CDR3 has 14 amino acids. The germline V and J ends were trimmed by 3 bases and 5 bases, with 13 bases remaining between them. CDR1 KGHSH and CDR2 LQKENI come from the germline V gene. The CDR3 sequence: CASSPPTGWETQYF. In DNA form, the CDR3 reads TGTGCCAGCTCACCCCCCACGGGGTGGGAGACCCAGTACTTC.

This clone was found once. The J gene is TRBJ1-1, the V gene TRBV5-1; 8 positions agree with TRBD1. CDR3 size: 16 residues. Trimming removed 1 base from V and 6 bases from J; junction bases left unmatched: 11. CDR1 and CDR2 (germline): SGHRS, YFSETQ. The CDR3 is CASSLRQGAARAEAFF. The CDR3 DNA follows: TGCGCCAGCAGCTTGAGGCAGGGGGCCGCGAGGGCTGAAGCTTTCTTT.

This chain links TRBV27 with TRBJ2-7; 10 bases fit TRBD1. This CDR3 spans 16 amino acids. J gave up 1 base and V 0 bases, and 3 bases lay outside the gene matches. Per germline, CDR1 MNHEY and CDR2 SMNVEV (reference sequence). The CDR3 nucleotides are TGTGCCAGCAGTTTATCGGGACAGGGGCAATCCTACGAGCAGTACTTC. Translating gives CASSLSGQGQSYEQYF.

The genes are TRBV20-1 and TRBJ1-6; TRBD1 matches at 7 bases. The germline V gene encodes CDR1 DFQATT and CDR2 SNEGSKA (reference sequence). The length of the CDR3 is 15 residues. The V segment lost 3 bases and the J segment 6 bases; nucleotides outside the gene matches: 8. The CDR3 DNA is TGCAGTGCTAGTGCAACAGGGGCGCCTAATTCACCCCTCCACTTT. Translating it yields CSASATGAPNSPLHF.

The V call is TRBV4-2, the J call TRBJ1-3, with D possibly being TRBD1 (5 bases). The V end lost 0 bases, the J end lost 2 bases, and 11 bases lay between the germline ends. CDR3 length: 16 residues. Germline V lookup: CDR1 LGHNA, CDR2 YNFKEQ. The CDR3 coding sequence is TGTGCCAGCAGCCAAGACTTACCGGGGGCTGGAAACACCATATATTTT. It specifies CASSQDLPGAGNTIYF.

The chain joins TRBV7-2 to TRBJ2-2, with 9 nucleotides matching TRBD2. V was pared by 3 bases and J by 6 bases, with 5 bases of the junction left unmatched. The CDR3 sequence is 15 residues long. Looked up from germline, CDR1 is SGHTA and CDR2 is FQGNSA. The CDR3 region has the DNA TGTGCCAGCAGCTTTAGCGGGAGCATACCCGGGGAGCTGTTTTTT. It specifies CASSFSGSIPGELFF. The complete variable domain, with remaining parts taken from reference TRBV7-2 and TRBJ2-2, reads GAGVSQSPSNKVTEKGKDVELRCDPISGHTALYWYRQSLGQGLEFLIYFQGNSAPDKSGLPSDRFSAERTGGSVSTLTIQRTQQEDSAVYLCASSFSGSIPGELFFGEGSRLTVL.

The sample holds one count of this clone. This chain links TRBV19 with TRBJ2-1; 7 bases fit TRBD1. CDR1 and CDR2 (germline): LNHDA, SQIVND (reference sequence). Trimming removed 8 bases from V and 0 bases from J; junction bases left unmatched: 10. The CDR3 length is 16 residues. CDR3 nucleotides: TGTGCCAGTCTCCGGGACAGCCAGAGCTCCTACAATGAGCAGTTCTTC. Translation gives CASLRDSQSSYNEQFF.

The V and J genes are TRBV5-1 and TRBJ2-7; D is unresolved. V was cut by 1 base and J by 0 bases, with 11 bases left in between. Germline V gene data show CDR1 as SGHRS and CDR2 as YFSETQ. This CDR3 has 15 residues. CDR3 protein: CASSLSTARSYEQYF. CDR3 bases: TGCGCCAGCAGCTTGAGTACAGCTCGCTCCTACGAGCAGTACTTC.

V usage is TRBV7-2 and J usage is TRBJ2-3, with D possibly TRBD2 on 5 matching bases. Trimming took 5 bases from V and 2 from J, leaving 11 bases between them. Germline values: CDR1 SGHTA, CDR2 FQGNSA. This CDR3 comprises 14 residues. CDR3 in amino acids: CASSPLETTDTQYF. The CDR3 region has the DNA TGTGCCAGCAGCCCACTAGAAACCACAGATACGCAGTATTTT.

The CDR3 sequence is CASSLGGTTLNTGELFF. The CDR3 nucleotides read TGCGCCAGCAGCTTGGGCGGGACTACTCTTAACACCGGGGAGCTGTTTTTT. V usage is TRBV5-1 and J usage is TRBJ2-2; 7 bases match TRBD2. Germline V gives CDR1 SGHRS, CDR2 YFSETQ. The CDR3 consists of 17 residues. Trimming took 0 bases from V and 2 from J; bases not matched to a gene: 7.

Only one count was recorded for this clone. The chain recombines TRBV7-9 with TRBJ2-6; TRBD2 matches at 8 bases. The junction had 6 bases not matched to a gene; V was cut back by 5 bases and J by 0 bases. Germline loops: CDR1 SEHNR, CDR2 FQNEAQ (reference sequence). CDR3 length: 17 amino acids. The CDR3 coding sequence is TGTGCCAGCAGCCGACCACGGGAGGGCTCTGGGGCCAACGTCCTGACTTTC. It codes for CASSRPREGSGANVLTF.